This T cell receptor (beta chain) was captured by sequencing in a study of regulatory T cells in long-lasting Graves disease. Assembly of TCR beta libraries relied on iRepertoire HTBI primers together with Arm-PCR of CDR3 regions. TCRdb re-analysed the multiplex PCR reads in MiXCR, keeping a single row per CDR3 protein. This table holds 370,000 or so distinct CDR3 sequences, 15% to 20% found once. Time point here: newly diagnosed GD, antithyroid drugs for less than 3 months. Researchers made the TCR library from RNA that was extracted from PBMCs. Enrollment of patients was through an endocrinology department in Xi'an, China. The junction had 9 bases not matched to a gene; V was cut back by 4 bases and J by 2 bases. The CDR3 loop spans 17 amino acids. Study-wide findings and caveats: In persistent patients, shared public clonotypes (around 2,500) outnumbered those in new patients (roughly 870).

In this sample, this clonotype turned up a few times. What it binds is unknown. The data were also submitted as part of a second study, on T cells in Graves' hyperthyroidism and ophthalmopathy. In that study: In the first-round RT-PCR of the TCR CDR3, the HTBI primer set was used. In blood, most of the thyroid clonotypes expanded above 0.001 were also present.

The TCR comes from a woman younger than 30 with Graves disease. The material was peripheral blood mononuclear cells (PBMCs), obtained at new diagnosis, from a patient treated with antithyroid drugs. The chain joins TRBV12-3 or TRBV12-4 to TRBJ2-1; 9 bases are shared with TRBD2. CDR3 protein: CASSSPPGGGAYNEQFF. In DNA form, the CDR3 reads TGTGCCAGCAGTTCCCCCCCCGGCGGGGGGGCCTACAATGAGCAGTTCTTC.